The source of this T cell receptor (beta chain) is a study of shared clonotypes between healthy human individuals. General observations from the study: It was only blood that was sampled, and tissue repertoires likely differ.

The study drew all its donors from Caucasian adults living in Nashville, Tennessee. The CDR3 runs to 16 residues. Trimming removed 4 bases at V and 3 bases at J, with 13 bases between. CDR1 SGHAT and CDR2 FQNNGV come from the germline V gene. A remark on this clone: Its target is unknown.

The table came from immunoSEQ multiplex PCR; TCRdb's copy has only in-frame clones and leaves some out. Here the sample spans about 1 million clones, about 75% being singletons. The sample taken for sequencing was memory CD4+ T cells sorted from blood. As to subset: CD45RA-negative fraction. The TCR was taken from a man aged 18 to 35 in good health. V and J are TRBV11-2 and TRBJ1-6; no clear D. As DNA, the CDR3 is TGTGCCAGCAGCTCGGCAGGACGCGGCTATAATTCACCCCTCCACTTT. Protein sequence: CASSSAGRGYNSPLHF.